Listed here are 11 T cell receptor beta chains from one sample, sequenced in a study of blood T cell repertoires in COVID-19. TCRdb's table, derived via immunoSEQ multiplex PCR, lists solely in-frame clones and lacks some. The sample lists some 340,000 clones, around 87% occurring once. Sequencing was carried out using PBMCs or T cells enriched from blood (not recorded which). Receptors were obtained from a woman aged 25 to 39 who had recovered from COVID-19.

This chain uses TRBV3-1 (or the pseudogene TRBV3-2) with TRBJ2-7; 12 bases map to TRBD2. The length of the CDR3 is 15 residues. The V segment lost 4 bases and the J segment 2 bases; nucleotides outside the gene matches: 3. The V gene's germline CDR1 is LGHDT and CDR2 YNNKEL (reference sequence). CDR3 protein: CASSLGLAGTYEQYF. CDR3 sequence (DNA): TGTGCCAGCAGCCTCGGACTAGCGGGGACCTACGAGCAGTACTTC.

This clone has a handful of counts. CDR3 coding DNA: TGTGCCAGTAGCTGGACAGGGGCACGAGAAGGCTACACCTTC. Protein: CASSWTGAREGYTF. The chain employs TRBV19 and TRBJ1-2; 9 bases are shared with TRBD1. With 6 bases clipped from V and 8 bases from J, the junction kept 10 bases outside the gene matches. From germline, CDR1 is LNHDA and CDR2 SQIVND (reference sequence). The CDR3 contains 14 residues.

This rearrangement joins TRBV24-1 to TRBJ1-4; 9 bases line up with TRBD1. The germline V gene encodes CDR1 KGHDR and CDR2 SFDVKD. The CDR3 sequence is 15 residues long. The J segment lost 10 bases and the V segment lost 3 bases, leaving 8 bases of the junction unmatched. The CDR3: CATSDTGTGSGKLFF. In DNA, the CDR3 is TGTGCCACCAGTGATACCGGGACAGGGAGCGGAAAACTGTTTTTT.

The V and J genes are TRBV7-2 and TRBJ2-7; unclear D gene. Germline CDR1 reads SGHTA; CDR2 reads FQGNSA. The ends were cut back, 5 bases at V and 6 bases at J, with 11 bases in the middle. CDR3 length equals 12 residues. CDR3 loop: CASSRSVSEQYF. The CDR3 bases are TGTGCCAGCAGCCGTTCTGTATCCGAGCAGTACTTC.

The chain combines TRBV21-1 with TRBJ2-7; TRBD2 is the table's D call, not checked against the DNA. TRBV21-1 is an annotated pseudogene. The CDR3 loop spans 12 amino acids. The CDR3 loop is CASSNYSYEQYF. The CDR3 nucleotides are TGTGCCAGCAGCAACTACTCCTACGAGCAGTACTTC.

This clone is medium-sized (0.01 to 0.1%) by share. Written as DNA, the CDR3 is TGTGCCAGTGGGGAAACAGGGGACATGAGTTCACCCCTCCACTTT. This encodes CASGETGDMSSPLHF. This rearrangement joins TRBV19 to TRBJ1-6; the match to TRBD1 covers 7 bases. Germline loops: CDR1 LNHDA, CDR2 SQIVND (reference sequence). V trimming: 8 bases; J trimming: 9 bases; junction bases outside the gene matches: 13. The CDR3 extends over 15 amino acids.

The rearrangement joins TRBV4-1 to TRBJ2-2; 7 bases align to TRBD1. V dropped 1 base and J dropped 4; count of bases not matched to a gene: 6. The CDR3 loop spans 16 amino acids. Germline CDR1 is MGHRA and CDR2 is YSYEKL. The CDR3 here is CASSQVRGRSTGELFF. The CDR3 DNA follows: TGCGCCAGCAGCCAAGTAAGGGGGCGGTCCACCGGGGAGCTGTTTTTT.

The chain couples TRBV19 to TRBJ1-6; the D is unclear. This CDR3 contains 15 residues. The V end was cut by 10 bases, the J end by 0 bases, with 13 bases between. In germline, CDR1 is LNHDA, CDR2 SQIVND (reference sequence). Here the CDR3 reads CATSNRDSYNSPLHF. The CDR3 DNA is TGTGCCACCTCCAATCGGGACTCCTATAATTCACCCCTCCACTTT. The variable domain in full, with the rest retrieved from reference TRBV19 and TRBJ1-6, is DGGITQSPKYLFRKEGQNVTLSCEQNLNHDAMYWYRQDPGQGLRLIYYSQIVNDFQKGDIAEGYSVSREKKESFPLTVTSAQKNPTAFYLCATSNRDSYNSPLHFGNGTRLTVT.

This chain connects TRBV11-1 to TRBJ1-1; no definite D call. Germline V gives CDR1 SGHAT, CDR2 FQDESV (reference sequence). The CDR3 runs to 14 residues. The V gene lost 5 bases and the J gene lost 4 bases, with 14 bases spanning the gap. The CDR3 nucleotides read TGTGCCAGCAGCCCCATGACGGCGGGCACTGAAGCTTTCTTT. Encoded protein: CASSPMTAGTEAFF.

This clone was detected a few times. The CDR3 spells CASSSSTGLKLFF. CDR3 bases: TGTGCCAGCAGCTCCTCGACAGGGTTGAAACTGTTTTTT. The genes are TRBV7-2 and TRBJ1-4, with 7 bases aligning to TRBD1. The CDR3 sequence is 13 residues long. The junction had 7 bases not matched to a gene; V was cut back by 4 bases and J by 11 bases. Per germline, CDR1 SGHTA and CDR2 FQGNSA.

In DNA form, the CDR3 reads TGCGCCAGCAGCCTTGGAACAGGGGACTCACCCCTCCACTTT. Its translation: CASSLGTGDSPLHF. The V gene is TRBV5-1, the J gene TRBJ1-6, with 7 bases aligning to TRBD1. The V gene end was trimmed by 4 bases and the J gene end by 10 bases; junction bases not matched to a gene: 8. The CDR3 spans 14 residues. Germline V gene lookup returns CDR1 SGHRS and CDR2 YFSETQ.